The 6 T cell receptor beta chains below all came from one sample that was sequenced in a study of shared clonotypes between healthy human individuals. CD45RO-negative CD8 cells positively selected for CCR7 made up the naive population, which excluded terminally differentiated effector memory CD45RA+ cells. Clones were read by immunoSEQ multiplex PCR, and TCRdb kept only the in-frame ones, dropping some. The sample includes approximately 720,000 clones, 92% of them seen just once. Sequencing was done on a sample of naive CD8+ T cells sorted from blood. The receptor source for this set is a man under 40 in good health.

The rearrangement joins TRBV7-6 to TRBJ2-1; D might be TRBD2 (6 bases). V lost 0 bases, J lost 4 bases, and 19 bases lay in between. This CDR3 has 18 amino acids. CDR1 is SGHVS, CDR2 FNYEAQ, per germline. The CDR3 nucleotides are TGTGCCAGCAGCTTAGCGCAGAAGACTAGGCCCTTATACAATGAGCAGTTCTTC. Translating it yields CASSLAQKTRPLYNEQFF.

The rearrangement links TRBV29-1 to TRBJ2-3; D may be TRBD1 or TRBD2 (5 bases each). Germline V lookup: CDR1 SQVTM, CDR2 ANQGSEA. Trimming stripped 3 bases from V and 1 base from J, with 11 bases between. This CDR3 comprises 14 residues. The CDR3 loop reads CSVEGVRGTDTQYF. The CDR3 DNA is TGCAGCGTTGAGGGGGTCAGGGGCACAGATACGCAGTATTTT.

This clone is a singleton in its sample. V is TRBV4-2 and J is TRBJ2-1; 14 bases align to TRBD2. Germline CDR1 reads LGHNA; CDR2 reads YNFKEQ. The CDR3 contains 16 residues. With V trimmed by 4 bases and J by 5 bases, 4 bases remained unmatched. DNA of the CDR3: TGTGCCAGCAGCCCCCTGGGACTAGCGGGGGACAATGAGCAGTTCTTC. Translated, it gives CASSPLGLAGDNEQFF.

The V and J genes are TRBV7-2 and TRBJ2-5; maybe TRBD2 (5 bases). CDR1 is SGHTA, CDR2 FQGNSA, per germline. This CDR3 is built from 14 residues. V lost 3 bases and J 3 bases, leaving 11 bases between the germline ends. CDR3 residues: CASSLERRKETQYF. The CDR3 DNA sequence: TGTGCCAGCAGCTTGGAGCGGAGAAAAGAGACCCAGTACTTC.

The genes are TRBV15 and TRBJ2-1, with TRBD1 identical over 8 bases. The CDR3 loop spans 15 amino acids. Germline trimming cut 0 bases from V and 6 bases from J; bases unmatched to any gene: 4. Germline V lookup: CDR1 LNHNV, CDR2 YYDKDF (reference sequence). The CDR3, as DNA: TGTGCCACCAGCAGAGACCCTACAGGGGGCAATGAGCAGTTCTTC. Translated, it gives CATSRDPTGGNEQFF.

Only one count was recorded for this clone. The CDR3 DNA reads TGTGCCAGCAGTTACTCGACAGCTGGTTACGAGCAGTACTTC. This sequence encodes CASSYSTAGYEQYF. The chain carries TRBV6-5 and TRBJ2-7; TRBD1 is a possible D gene (5 bases). The CDR3 spans 14 residues. Trimming took 0 bases from V and 4 from J, leaving 10 bases between them. CDR1 and CDR2 (germline): MNHEY, SVGAGI.